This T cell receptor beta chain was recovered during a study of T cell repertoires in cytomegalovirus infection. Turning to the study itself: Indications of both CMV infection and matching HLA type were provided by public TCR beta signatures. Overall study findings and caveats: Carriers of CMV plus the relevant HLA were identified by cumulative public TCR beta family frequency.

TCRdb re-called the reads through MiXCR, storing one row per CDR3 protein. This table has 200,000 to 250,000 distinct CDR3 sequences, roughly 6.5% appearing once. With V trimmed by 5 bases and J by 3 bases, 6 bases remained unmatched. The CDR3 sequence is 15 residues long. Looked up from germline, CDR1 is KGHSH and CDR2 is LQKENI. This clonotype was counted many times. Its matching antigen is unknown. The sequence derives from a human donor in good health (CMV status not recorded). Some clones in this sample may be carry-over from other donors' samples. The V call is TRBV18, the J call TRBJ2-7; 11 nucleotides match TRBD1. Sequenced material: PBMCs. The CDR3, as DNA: TGTGCCAGCTCATTCGGGACAGGGGGATTCTACGAGCAGTACTTC. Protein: CASSFGTGGFYEQYF.